What follows are 10 T cell receptor beta chains derived from one specimen sequenced in a study of shared clonotypes between healthy human individuals. TCRdb's copy holds only in-frame clones and misses some; the assay was immunoSEQ multiplex PCR. The sample yields about 450,000 clones, around 80% seen once. Sample: PBMCs. Receptors originate from a woman between 35 and 50 years old in good health. Some clones in this sample may be carry-over from other donors' samples.

The gene calls are TRBV28 and TRBJ1-1; D unclear. Germline CDR1 MDHEN, CDR2 SYDVKM. The CDR3 runs to 15 residues. The V end was cut by 5 bases, the J end by 0 bases, with 13 bases between. DNA of the CDR3: TGTGCCAGCAGTAACACGGTCCCTCTGAACACTGAAGCTTTCTTT. Protein product: CASSNTVPLNTEAFF.

This clone was picked up one time. For the CDR3, the DNA is TGTGCAAGTCGCTTAGCAGCGGCACTAGCGTTGAACACCGGGGAGCTGTTTTTT. It is translated as CASRLAAALALNTGELFF. The rearrangement joins TRBV12-2 to TRBJ2-2; the table's D call, TRBD2, was not checked against the DNA. TRBV12-2 counts as a pseudogene. The CDR3 consists of 18 residues.

V gene TRBV5-1 combines with J gene TRBJ2-4; the D gene is possibly TRBD2 (6 bases). This CDR3 spans 17 amino acids. Deletions cut 4 bases from V and 0 bases from J, with 17 bases between. The germline CDR1 and CDR2 sequences are SGHRS and YFSETQ. In nucleotides, the CDR3 is TGCGCCAGCAGCCCGGAGGGCGGACTAATAGCCAAAAACATTCAGTACTTC. Its translation: CASSPEGGLIAKNIQYF.

The J gene is TRBJ1-2, the V gene TRBV7-9, with unresolved D. From germline, CDR1 is SEHNR and CDR2 FQNEAQ (reference sequence). Trimming took off 2 bases at V and 4 bases at J, with 8 bases between the two ends. The CDR3 runs to 13 residues. As DNA, the CDR3 is TGTGCCAGCAGCTTATTCACTCTCTATGGCTACACCTTC. It codes for CASSLFTLYGYTF.

The V gene is TRBV6-5, the J gene TRBJ2-7, with D perhaps matching TRBD1 (6 bases). V gave up 7 bases and J gave up 2 bases, with 15 bases separating them. Germline CDR1 reads MNHEY; CDR2 reads SVGAGI. This CDR3 contains 14 residues. DNA of the CDR3: TGTGCCAGCAAGAGAGAACAGGGCGCCTACGAGCAGTACTTC. Translation: CASKREQGAYEQYF.

This chain uses TRBV9 with TRBJ1-5, with unresolved D. The V and J ends lost 0 bases and 1 base respectively, with 8 bases between them. Germline assignment: CDR1 SGDLS and CDR2 YYNGEE. The CDR3 extends over 15 amino acids. CDR3 nucleotide sequence: TGTGCCAGCAGCGTAGGTGGGGAGAGCAATCAGCCCCAGCATTTT. This sequence encodes CASSVGGESNQPQHF.

This chain uses TRBV7-2 with TRBJ2-4; D unclear. Looked up from germline, CDR1 is SGHTA and CDR2 is FQGNSA. V lost 5 bases and J lost 0, with 8 bases in between. There are 14 residues in the CDR3. The CDR3 coding sequence is TGTGCCAGCAGCCAGACGTTAGCCAAAAACATTCAGTACTTC. Encoded protein: CASSQTLAKNIQYF.

The J gene is TRBJ2-1, the V gene TRBV4-3; 8 nucleotides agree with TRBD2. V was pared by 1 base and J by 8 bases, with 7 bases of the junction left unmatched. Germline lookup yields CDR1 LGHNA and CDR2 YSLEER. There are 15 residues in the CDR3. The CDR3 nucleotides are TGCGCCAGCAGCCAAGCTCGCGGGAGGTTAGATGAGCAGTTCTTC. Translation: CASSQARGRLDEQFF.

The chain combines TRBV1 with TRBJ2-5; the D segment call TRBD2 is taken from the table without a DNA check. TRBV1 is a known pseudogene. There are 15 residues in the CDR3. The CDR3 DNA follows: TGCACCAGCAGCCCCTTTGCGGAGATCCAAGAGACCCAGTACTTC. Amino acid sequence: CTSSPFAEIQETQYF.

The genes are TRBV29-1 and TRBJ1-2, with a possible D match to TRBD1 (6 bases). Germline-derived CDR1 and CDR2 are SQVTM and ANQGSEA. This CDR3 has 12 residues. Trimming cost V 6 bases and J 5 bases, with 13 bases left between them. CDR3 sequence (DNA): TGCAGCGTCACGCAGGGGTATTATGGCTACACCTTC. Protein product: CSVTQGYYGYTF. Drawing the rest from reference TRBV29-1 and TRBJ1-2, the complete variable domain is SAVISQKPSRDICQRGTSLTIQCQVDSQVTMMFWYRQQPGQSLTLIATANQGSEATYESGFVIDKFPISRPNLTFSTLTVSNMSPEDSSIYLCSVTQGYYGYTFGSGTRLTVV.